Given below is one TCR beta chain in context. Its matching antigen is unknown. This entry is derived from a study of regulatory T cells in long-lasting Graves disease. Study-level results: TRBV28, TRBJ1-2 and TRBJ2-5 were favored in persistent disease.

Trimming removed 4 bases from V and 6 bases from J, with 16 bases in between. Looked up from germline, CDR1 is SGDLS and CDR2 is YYNGEE. This CDR3 has 14 residues. The time point denotes: persistent/refractory GD, antithyroid drugs over 5 years with positive TRAb. The authors made the TCR library using RNA they extracted from PBMCs. The authors drew patients from an endocrinology department in Xi'an, China. Investigators prepared the TCR beta libraries by applying iRepertoire HTBI primers and Arm-PCR of CDR3 regions. TCRdb used MiXCR to reprocess the multiplex PCR reads, holding one entry per CDR3 protein. The data contain some 430,000 distinct CDR3 sequences, roughly 21% of them singletons.

V is TRBV9 and J is TRBJ1-1; TRBD1 might be the D (5 bases). Sequences were derived from peripheral blood mononuclear cells (PBMCs), sampled when the disease was refractory, from a patient treated with antithyroid drugs. The TCR was taken from a female donor with Graves disease. CDR3 protein: CASSLTGTHPEAFF. DNA of the CDR3: TGTGCCAGCAGCTTAACCGGGACTCACCCTGAAGCTTTCTTT. The variable domain in full, with the rest retrieved from reference TRBV9 and TRBJ1-1, is DSGVTQTPKHLITATGQRVTLRCSPRSGDLSVYWYQQSLDQGLQFLIQYYNGEERAKGNILERFSAQQFPDLHSELNLSSLELGDSALYFCASSLTGTHPEAFFGQGTRLTVV.